The T cell receptor beta chain described here comes from a study of T cells in localized non-small cell lung cancer. Study results and limitations: Median roughly 57 top-100 tumor clones were shared with paired adjacent lung. Prolonged overall survival went with higher T cell density in the blood.

Comments on this clone: The antigen remains unidentified.

Data came from immunoSEQ multiplex PCR; TCRdb stores just in-frame clones and leaves some out. The sample consists of some 25,000 clones, 88% of them appearing once. Deletions cut 6 bases from V and 9 bases from J, with 23 bases between. Germline CDR1 LNHDA, CDR2 SQIVND (reference sequence). The CDR3 totals 15 residues. The chain has TRBV19 and TRBJ2-5, with D hard to call. This clonotype was obtained from a woman aged 35 to 75 with stage III lung adenocarcinoma. Material: peripheral blood mononuclear cells, obtained before any cancer treatment. CDR3 nucleotide sequence: TGTGCCAGTAGAGTCTCCCCAGACGTCCGATCGGCCCAGTACTTC. Encoded protein: CASRVSPDVRSAQYF.